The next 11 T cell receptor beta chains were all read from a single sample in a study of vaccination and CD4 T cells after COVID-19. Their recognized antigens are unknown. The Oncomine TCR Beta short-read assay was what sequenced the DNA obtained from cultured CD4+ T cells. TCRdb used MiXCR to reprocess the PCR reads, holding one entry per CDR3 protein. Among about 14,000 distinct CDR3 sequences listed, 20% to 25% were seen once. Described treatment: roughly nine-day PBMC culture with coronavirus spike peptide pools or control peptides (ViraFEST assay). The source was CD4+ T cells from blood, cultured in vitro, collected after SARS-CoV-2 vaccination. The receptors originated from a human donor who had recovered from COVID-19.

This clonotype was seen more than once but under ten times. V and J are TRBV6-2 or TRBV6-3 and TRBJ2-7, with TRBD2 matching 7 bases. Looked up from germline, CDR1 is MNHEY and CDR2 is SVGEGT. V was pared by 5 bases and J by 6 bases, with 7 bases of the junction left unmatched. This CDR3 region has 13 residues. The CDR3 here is CASSTRTRREQYF. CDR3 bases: TGTGCCAGCAGTACCCGGACTAGACGCGAGCAGTACTTC.

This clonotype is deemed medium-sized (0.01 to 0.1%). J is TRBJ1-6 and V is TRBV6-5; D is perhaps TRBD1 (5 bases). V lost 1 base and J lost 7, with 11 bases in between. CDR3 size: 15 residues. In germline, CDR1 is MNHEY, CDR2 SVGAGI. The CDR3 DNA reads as TGTGCCAGCAGTTACTTGGCAGGGAGGAATTCACCCCTCCACTTT. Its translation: CASSYLAGRNSPLHF.

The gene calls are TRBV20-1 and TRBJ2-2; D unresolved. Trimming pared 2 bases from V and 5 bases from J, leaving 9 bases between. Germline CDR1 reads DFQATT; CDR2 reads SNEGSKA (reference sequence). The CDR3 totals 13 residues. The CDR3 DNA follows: TGCAGTGCTAGACCGATAGGTACCGGGGAGCTGTTTTTT. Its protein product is CSARPIGTGELFF.

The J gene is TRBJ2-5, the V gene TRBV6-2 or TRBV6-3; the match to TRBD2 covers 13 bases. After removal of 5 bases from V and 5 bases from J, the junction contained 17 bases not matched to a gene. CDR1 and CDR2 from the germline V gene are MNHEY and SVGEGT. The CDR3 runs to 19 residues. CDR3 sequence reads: CASSPTLGLAGVREETQYF. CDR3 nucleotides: TGTGCCAGCAGTCCCACCCTTGGACTAGCGGGAGTTCGTGAGGAGACCCAGTACTTC.

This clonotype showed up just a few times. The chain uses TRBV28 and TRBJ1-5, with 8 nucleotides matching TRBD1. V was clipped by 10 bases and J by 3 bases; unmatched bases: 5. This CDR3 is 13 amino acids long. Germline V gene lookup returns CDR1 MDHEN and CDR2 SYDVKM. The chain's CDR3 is CAIGQGFNQPQHF. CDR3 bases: TGTGCCATCGGACAGGGCTTCAATCAGCCCCAGCATTTT.

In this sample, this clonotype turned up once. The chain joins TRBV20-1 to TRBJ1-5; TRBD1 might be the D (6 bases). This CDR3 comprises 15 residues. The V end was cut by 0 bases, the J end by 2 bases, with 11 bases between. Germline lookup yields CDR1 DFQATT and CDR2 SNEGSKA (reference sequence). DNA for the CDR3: TGCAGTGCTAGAGATCCGACAGGCGGCAATCAGCCCCAGCATTTT. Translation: CSARDPTGGNQPQHF.

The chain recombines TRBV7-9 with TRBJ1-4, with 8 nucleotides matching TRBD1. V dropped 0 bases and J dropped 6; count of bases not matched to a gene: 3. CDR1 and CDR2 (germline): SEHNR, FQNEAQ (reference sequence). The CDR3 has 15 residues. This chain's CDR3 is CASSLARTGHEKLFF. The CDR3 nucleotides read TGTGCCAGCAGCTTAGCCCGGACAGGGCATGAAAAACTGTTTTTT.

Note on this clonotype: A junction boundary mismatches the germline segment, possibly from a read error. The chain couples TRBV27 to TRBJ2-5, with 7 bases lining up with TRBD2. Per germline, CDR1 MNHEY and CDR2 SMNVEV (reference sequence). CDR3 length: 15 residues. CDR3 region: CASSPPGGLPETRYF. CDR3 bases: TGTGCCAGCAGTCCCCCGGGGGGACTACCAGAGACCCGGTACTTC.

The CDR3 nucleotides are TGTGCCAGCAGCCTTCGAGGACAAGAGACCCAGTACTTC. Its protein product is CASSLRGQETQYF. J is TRBJ2-5 and V is TRBV9; D remains unclear. Germline V gene data show CDR1 as SGDLS and CDR2 as YYNGEE. This CDR3 region has 13 residues. V gave up 4 bases and J gave up 2 bases, with 9 bases separating them.

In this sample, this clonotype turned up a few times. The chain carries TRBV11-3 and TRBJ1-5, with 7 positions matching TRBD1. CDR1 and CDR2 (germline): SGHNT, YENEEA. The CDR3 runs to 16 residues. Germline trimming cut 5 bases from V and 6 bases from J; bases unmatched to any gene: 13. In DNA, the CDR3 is TGTGCCAGCAGCCAAAGTGTCCAACAGGGGTGTCAGCCCCAGCATTTT. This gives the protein CASSQSVQQGCQPQHF.

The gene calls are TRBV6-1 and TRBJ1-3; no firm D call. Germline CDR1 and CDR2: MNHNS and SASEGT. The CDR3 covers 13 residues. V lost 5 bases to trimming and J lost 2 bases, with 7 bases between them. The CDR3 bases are TGTGCCAGCAGTCCCCAAGCTGGAAACACCATATATTTT. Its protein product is CASSPQAGNTIYF.